A selection of T cell receptor beta chains follows, all from one sample in a study of graft-versus-host responses after intestinal transplantation. Only in-frame clones appear in the TCRdb table, and some are missing; sequencing was by immunoSEQ multiplex PCR. The sample has some 15,000 clones; 77% are singletons. The sequenced sample was ileum tissue, obtained about four weeks after intestinal transplant. The source is a human patient who received an intestinal transplant, so some T cells may come from the graft donor. Both conserved end residues are part of each CDR3. D genes are given only for firm matches. Clone sizes are given selectively: once, few, many, or a class where the clone is expanded.

d_gene,j_gene,abundance,v_gene,CDR3aa,CDR3nt
TRBD1,TRBJ1-6,few,TRBV7-3,CASSWQGANSPLHF,TGTGCCAGCAGCTGGCAGGGGGCAAATTCACCCCTCCACTTT
TRBD1,TRBJ1-4,NA,TRBV19,CASNSGGNEKLFF,TGTGCCAGTAATTCAGGGGGGAATGAAAAACTGTTTTTT
TRBD2,TRBJ2-4,NA,TRBV7-6,CASSLVAGGIQYF,TGTGCCAGCAGCTTAGTAGCGGGGGGTATTCAGTACTTC
NA,TRBJ1-5,NA,TRBV11-2,CASSLTGWSQPQHF,TGTGCCAGCAGCTTAACAGGGTGGAGTCAGCCCCAGCATTTT
NA,TRBJ1-2,once,TRBV18,CASSPFPSGVYGYTF,TGTGCCAGCTCACCATTTCCGTCCGGGGTCTATGGCTACACCTTC
TRBD1,TRBJ1-6,NA,TRBV30,CAWDLGQLNSPLHF,TGTGCCTGGGACCTGGGACAGCTGAATTCACCCCTCCACTTT
NA,TRBJ1-2,NA,TRBV7-8,CASSFNPREGRTNYGYTF,TGTGCCAGCAGTTTCAATCCCCGGGAAGGGCGGACTAACTATGGCTACACCTTC
TRBD1,TRBJ1-2,once,TRBV7-2,CASSFTPGQATLYKGYTF,TGTGCCAGCAGCTTCACCCCGGGACAGGCCACCCTGTATAAAGGCTACACCTTC
NA,TRBJ1-2,NA,TRBV9,CASSVAGTLYGYTF,TGTGCCAGCAGCGTAGCCGGGACACTCTATGGCTACACCTTC
NA,TRBJ2-1,NA,TRBV7-8,CASRPTRSNEQFF,TGTGCCAGCAGGCCGACTAGGAGCAATGAGCAGTTCTTC
TRBD1,TRBJ1-2,NA,TRBV28,CASSPGQVNYGYTF,TGTGCCAGCAGTCCAGGACAGGTTAACTATGGCTACACCTTC
NA,TRBJ1-1,NA,TRBV5-6,CASSLGPGYNTEAFF,TGTGCCAGCAGCCTTGGGCCGGGGTATAACACTGAAGCTTTCTTT